This is a list of T cell receptor beta chains from one sample in a study of blood T cell repertoires in COVID-19. Repertoires were generated with immunoSEQ multiplex PCR, while TCRdb's copy carries only in-frame clones and drops some. Counted here are around 140,000 clones, 88% occurring once; the ten biggest clones make up around 2.3%. Sequencing input: peripheral blood. Receptor source: a human donor with COVID-19, enrolled during active disease. The donor label of this sample is uncertain. Both conserved end residues are part of each CDR3. The D gene is left open where the match is weak. Not every row has a clone size; where given, it reads once, few, many or a size class.

NA	TRBJ2-2	TRBV5-1	NA	CASSLAGSHTGELFF	TGCGCCAGCAGCTTGGCAGGGTCTCACACCGGGGAGCTGTTTTTT
TRBD1	TRBJ2-3	TRBV3-1/TRBV3-2	NA	CASSPFPQGAADTQYF	TGTGCCAGCAGCCCCTTTCCCCAGGGGGCAGCAGATACGCAGTATTTT
TRBD1	TRBJ1-1	TRBV29-1	NA	CSVVDRGSTEAFF	TGCAGCGTCGTTGACAGGGGAAGCACTGAAGCTTTCTTT
TRBD2	TRBJ2-7	TRBV7-8	NA	CASSLASGSYEQYF	TGTGCCAGCAGCTTAGCCAGCGGGAGTTACGAGCAGTACTTC
NA	TRBJ2-7	TRBV9	NA	CASSPGQLYEQYF	TGTGCCAGCAGCCCCGGACAGCTTTACGAGCAGTACTTC
TRBD2	TRBJ2-7	TRBV6-5	NA	CASETPGGGEQYF	TGTGCTTCCGAAACACCAGGCGGGGGCGAGCAGTACTTC
TRBD1	TRBJ1-2	TRBV5-6	few	CASSLAQGANYGYTF	TGTGCCAGCAGCTTGGCACAGGGGGCGAACTATGGCTACACCTTC
TRBD1	TRBJ2-4	TRBV3-1/TRBV3-2	NA	CASSRYRGLAKNIQYF	TGTGCCAGCAGCAGGTACAGGGGGCTGGCCAAAAACATTCAGTACTTC
NA	TRBJ1-3	TRBV6-5	NA	CASTETAGNTIYF	TGTGCCAGCACCGAAACTGCGGGAAACACCATATATTTT
TRBD1	TRBJ1-1	TRBV12-3/TRBV12-4	NA	CASSLDRGPAAFF	TGTGCCAGCAGCTTGGACAGGGGGCCCGCGGCTTTCTTT
NA	TRBJ2-5	TRBV4-1	NA	CASSVTGGETQYF	TGCGCCAGCAGCGTGACAGGAGGAGAGACCCAGTACTTC
TRBD1	TRBJ2-1	TRBV24-1	NA	CATSDFSRTGGNEQFF	TGTGCCACCAGTGATTTTAGTAGGACAGGGGGCAATGAGCAGTTCTTC
TRBD1	TRBJ1-2	TRBV5-1	NA	CASSSWTGQNYGYTF	TGCGCCAGCAGCTCCTGGACAGGTCAAAACTATGGCTACACCTTC
TRBD1	TRBJ2-6	TRBV11-2	NA	CASSLDQGAGANVLTF	TGTGCCAGCAGCTTAGATCAGGGGGCTGGGGCCAACGTCCTGACTTTC
TRBD2	TRBJ2-4	TRBV27	NA	CASSSWTSGGALENIQYF	TGTGCCAGCAGTTCCTGGACTAGCGGGGGGGCGCTAGAAAACATTCAGTACTTC
TRBD1	TRBJ2-6	TRBV5-4	NA	CASSKGQGSYSGANVLTF	TGTGCCAGCAGCAAGGGACAGGGGTCTTACTCTGGGGCCAACGTCCTGACTTTC
TRBD2	TRBJ2-5	TRBV7-2	NA	CASSYALAGRETQYF	TGTGCCAGCAGTTACGCCCTAGCGGGGCGGGAGACCCAGTACTTC
NA	TRBJ1-1	TRBV29-1	NA	CSVDGGREYTEAFF	TGCAGCGTTGATGGTGGCAGGGAATACACTGAAGCTTTCTTT
TRBD2	TRBJ2-1	TRBV7-2	NA	CASSLRGLSGHNEQFF	TGTGCCAGCAGCTTAAGGGGACTAAGCGGGCACAATGAGCAGTTCTTC
NA	TRBJ2-7	TRBV6-5	NA	CASSTRGGSYEQYF	TGTGCCAGCAGTACCCGGGGAGGTTCCTACGAGCAGTACTTC
NA	TRBJ2-2	TRBV9	NA	CASSVANPRGELFF	TGTGCCAGCAGCGTAGCTAACCCGCGCGGGGAGCTGTTTTTT
NA	TRBJ2-1	TRBV19	NA	CASSIGGNNEQFF	TGTGCCAGTAGTATAGGAGGGAACAATGAGCAGTTCTTC
NA	TRBJ1-1	TRBV14	few	CASSHSNTEAFF	TGTGCCAGCAGCCACAGTAACACTGAAGCTTTCTTT
NA	TRBJ2-5	TRBV18	once	CASSPPGAYQETQYF	TGTGCCAGCTCACCACCCGGAGCGTACCAAGAGACCCAGTACTTC
NA	TRBJ1-5	TRBV11-2	NA	CASSLDQGMAQPQHF	TGTGCCAGCAGCTTAGATCAGGGGATGGCTCAGCCCCAGCATTTT
NA	TRBJ2-7	TRBV28	NA	CASTYGEGLYEQYF	TGTGCCAGCACCTACGGAGAGGGTCTCTACGAGCAGTACTTC
NA	TRBJ2-1	TRBV24-1	NA	CATSDSPGFEQFF	TGTGCCACCAGTGATTCGCCGGGGTTTGAGCAGTTCTTC
NA	TRBJ1-5	TRBV7-2	NA	CASRRGAQANNQPQHF	TGTGCCAGCAGGCGGGGGGCCCAAGCTAATAATCAGCCCCAGCATTTT
TRBD1	TRBJ1-5	TRBV10-2	NA	CASSDRTGSQPQHF	TGCGCCAGCAGTGATCGGACAGGGAGTCAGCCCCAGCATTTT
NA	TRBJ2-7	TRBV5-1	NA	CASSASFQDNEQYF	TGCGCCAGCAGCGCGAGCTTCCAGGACAACGAGCAGTACTTC
NA	TRBJ2-7	TRBV10-2	once	CASRLGSLAYEQYF	TGCGCCAGCAGGCTGGGTTCACTAGCCTACGAGCAGTACTTC
NA	TRBJ2-7	TRBV12-3/TRBV12-4	NA	CASSPSYEQYF	TGTGCCAGCAGTCCTAGTTACGAGCAGTACTTC
TRBD1	TRBJ1-1	TRBV5-4	NA	CASSLGSGGMNTEAFF	TGTGCCAGCAGCTTGGGCTCAGGGGGAATGAACACTGAAGCTTTCTTT
NA	TRBJ1-1	TRBV13	NA	CASSLGQINTEAFF	TGTGCCAGCAGCTTAGGACAGATAAACACTGAAGCTTTCTTT
TRBD1	TRBJ2-1	TRBV2	NA	CASSAMAGGNEQFF	TGTGCCAGCAGTGCCATGGCAGGGGGCAATGAGCAGTTCTTC
TRBD2	TRBJ2-3	TRBV27	NA	CASSQLALDTQYF	TGTGCCAGCAGTCAACTAGCGTTGGATACGCAGTATTTT
TRBD1	TRBJ2-5	TRBV7-3	NA	CASSLTGQGAETQYF	TGTGCCAGCAGCTTAACGGGACAGGGGGCAGAGACCCAGTACTTC
TRBD2	TRBJ2-5	TRBV2	NA	CASRTSGGSETQYF	TGTGCCAGCAGAACTAGCGGGGGGTCGGAGACCCAGTACTTC
TRBD2	TRBJ2-5	TRBV7-6	NA	CASSHGGLERIETQYF	TGTGCCAGCAGCCACGGCGGACTAGAGCGAATAGAGACCCAGTACTTC
NA	TRBJ2-3	TRBV3-1/TRBV3-2	NA	CASSPSFGSEDTQYF	TGTGCCAGCAGCCCCTCTTTCGGGTCCGAGGATACGCAGTATTTT
TRBD1	TRBJ1-2	TRBV5-1	NA	CASRLKGTGSGYTF	TGCGCCAGCAGACTAAAGGGGACAGGGAGCGGCTACACCTTC
TRBD1	TRBJ1-2	TRBV3-1/TRBV3-2	NA	CASSERTGAYYGYTF	TGTGCCAGCAGCGAACGTACAGGGGCCTACTATGGCTACACCTTC
TRBD2	TRBJ2-1	TRBV19	NA	CASSIERLAGQFF	TGTGCCAGTAGTATAGAGCGACTAGCAGGGCAGTTCTTC
NA	TRBJ2-5	TRBV3-1/TRBV3-2	once	CASSHLAGVRETQYF	TGTGCCAGCAGCCACCTAGCAGGGGTCCGAGAGACCCAGTACTTC
NA	TRBJ1-1	TRBV5-1	NA	CASSSRGTHTEAFF	TGCGCCAGCAGCTCAAGGGGGACCCACACTGAAGCTTTCTTT
TRBD1	TRBJ1-5	TRBV6-5	NA	CASSSRTGSGQPQHF	TGTGCCAGCAGTTCGCGGACAGGGTCCGGTCAGCCCCAGCATTTT
NA	TRBJ2-5	TRBV5-1	NA	CASGGHPPETQYF	TGCGCCAGCGGGGGACACCCTCCAGAGACCCAGTACTTC
NA	TRBJ2-7	TRBV6-6	few	CASSYGGWEQYF	TGTGCCAGCAGTTACGGCGGATGGGAGCAGTACTTC
TRBD1	TRBJ1-5	TRBV2	NA	CASGPGTGPNQPQHF	TGTGCCAGCGGACCCGGGACAGGGCCCAATCAGCCCCAGCATTTT
TRBD1	TRBJ1-2	TRBV3-1/TRBV3-2	NA	CASSQVGQGDGYTF	TGTGCCAGCAGCCAAGTAGGACAGGGGGATGGCTACACCTTC
NA	TRBJ2-2	TRBV24-1	NA	CATSDQQGTGELFF	TGTGCCACCAGTGATCAACAGGGTACCGGGGAGCTGTTTTTT
NA	TRBJ2-2	TRBV9	few	CASSVEQGPGTGELFF	TGTGCCAGCAGCGTAGAACAGGGACCGGGTACCGGGGAGCTGTTTTTT
TRBD1	TRBJ1-1	TRBV6-1	NA	CASSERGLRTEAFF	TGTGCCAGCAGTGAGAGGGGGCTGAGGACTGAAGCTTTCTTT
TRBD1	TRBJ1-1	TRBV2	few	CASSPSYRGASLGTEAFF	TGTGCCAGCAGTCCATCTTACAGGGGAGCTAGTTTGGGCACTGAAGCTTTCTTT
NA	TRBJ1-2	TRBV10-3	NA	CAISDTGTGYTF	TGTGCCATCAGTGACACAGGCACTGGCTACACCTTC
TRBD2	TRBJ2-5	TRBV3-1/TRBV3-2	NA	CASSQAGGETQYF	TGTGCCAGCAGCCAAGCGGGGGGAGAGACCCAGTACTTC
NA	TRBJ1-1	TRBV18	NA	CASSPQDGGGPEAFF	TGTGCCAGCTCACCACAGGACGGCGGGGGCCCTGAAGCTTTCTTT
NA	TRBJ2-2	TRBV11-3	NA	CASSLLSTGELFF	TGTGCCAGCAGCCTCCTTTCCACCGGGGAGCTGTTTTTT
NA	TRBJ1-3	TRBV25-1	NA	CASSGLLRTESGNTIYF	TGTGCCAGCAGTGGATTGCTTAGGACAGAATCTGGAAACACCATATATTTT
TRBD1	TRBJ2-5	TRBV5-1	NA	CASSWTGETQYF	TGCGCCAGCAGCTGGACAGGGGAGACCCAGTACTTC